Listed below are T cell receptor beta chains from one sample, sequenced in a study of blood T cell repertoires in COVID-19. Profiled with immunoSEQ multiplex PCR; TCRdb holds only in-frame clones, not every one. Among roughly 350,000 clones listed, about 85% were seen once. Sequenced material: peripheral blood. The receptors stem from a woman under 30 with acute or convalescent COVID-19. CDR3s include the opening cysteine and the closing phenylalanine or tryptophan. The D gene is left open where the match is weak. Clone size is stated in some rows and not others, as once, few, many or a class when expanded.

j_gene: TRBJ1-1
d_gene: -
v_gene: TRBV10-3
abundance: -
CDR3nt: TGTGCCATCTCTCGAGGGGAGGCGAACACTGAAGCTTTCTTT
CDR3aa: CAISRGEANTEAFF

j_gene: TRBJ2-7
d_gene: -
v_gene: TRBV15
abundance: -
CDR3nt: TGTGCCACCAGCAGAGGGGGCGGGACAGACGAGCAGTACTTC
CDR3aa: CATSRGGGTDEQYF

j_gene: TRBJ2-7
d_gene: TRBD1
v_gene: TRBV19
abundance: once
CDR3nt: TGTGCCAGTAGGCCCGGGACAGGGCCTTCCTACGAGCAGTACTTC
CDR3aa: CASRPGTGPSYEQYF

j_gene: TRBJ1-2
d_gene: -
v_gene: TRBV29-1
abundance: -
CDR3nt: TGCGCCCTCGGTATGAGTTATGGCTACACCTTC
CDR3aa: CALGMSYGYTF

j_gene: TRBJ1-1
d_gene: TRBD1
v_gene: TRBV29-1
abundance: -
CDR3nt: TGCAGCCTCCACAGGGGGAAGACTGAAGCTTTCTTT
CDR3aa: CSLHRGKTEAFF

j_gene: TRBJ1-2
d_gene: -
v_gene: TRBV29-1
abundance: -
CDR3nt: TGCAGCGGGGGACATCCTCGGGGTGGCTACACCTTC
CDR3aa: CSGGHPRGGYTF

j_gene: TRBJ2-7
d_gene: -
v_gene: TRBV30
abundance: -
CDR3nt: TGTGCCTGGAGCCCCGGGGGTTCCTACGAGCAGTACTTC
CDR3aa: CAWSPGGSYEQYF

j_gene: TRBJ1-5
d_gene: -
v_gene: TRBV6-5
abundance: -
CDR3nt: TGTGCCAGCCTAACAGGCAATCAGCCCCAGCATTTT
CDR3aa: CASLTGNQPQHF

j_gene: TRBJ1-2
d_gene: TRBD1
v_gene: TRBV28
abundance: -
CDR3nt: TGTGCCAGCAGTCCTTTTGGACAGGTCCGGGGCTACACCTTC
CDR3aa: CASSPFGQVRGYTF

j_gene: TRBJ2-5
d_gene: -
v_gene: TRBV2
abundance: -
CDR3nt: TGTGCCAGCAGTGAAGCATGGACGGGGGAGACCCAGTACTTC
CDR3aa: CASSEAWTGETQYF

j_gene: TRBJ1-2
d_gene: -
v_gene: TRBV7-8
abundance: many
CDR3nt: TGTGCCAGCAGCGAAAATTCCGGGAGCAGATATGGCTACACCTTC
CDR3aa: CASSENSGSRYGYTF

j_gene: TRBJ2-5
d_gene: TRBD2
v_gene: TRBV29-1
abundance: -
CDR3nt: TGCAGCGTTGAAGGGACTAGTGCCGCGGAGACCCAGTACTTC
CDR3aa: CSVEGTSAAETQYF

j_gene: TRBJ2-1
d_gene: -
v_gene: TRBV28
abundance: -
CDR3nt: TGTGCCAGCAGTTTATGGGGGGGAATTGCGGGCTCCTACAATGAGCAGTTCTTC
CDR3aa: CASSLWGGIAGSYNEQFF

j_gene: TRBJ1-5
d_gene: -
v_gene: TRBV5-6
abundance: -
CDR3nt: TGTGCCAGCAGCCATGAATCTAACAGGGATCAGCCCCAGCATTTT
CDR3aa: CASSHESNRDQPQHF

j_gene: TRBJ1-1
d_gene: TRBD1
v_gene: TRBV14
abundance: -
CDR3nt: TGTGCCAGCAGCCAAGAGGGCAGGGGGCGCGTCACTGAAGCTTTCTTT
CDR3aa: CASSQEGRGRVTEAFF

j_gene: TRBJ2-7
d_gene: TRBD2
v_gene: TRBV28
abundance: few
CDR3nt: TGTGCCAGCAGTCCGGGGACTAGCGGCCGTAGCTCCTACGAGCAGTACTTC
CDR3aa: CASSPGTSGRSSYEQYF

j_gene: TRBJ1-4
d_gene: -
v_gene: TRBV12-5
abundance: -
CDR3nt: TGTGCTAGTGGTTTAACCGGAGGGGAAAAACTGTTTTTT
CDR3aa: CASGLTGGEKLFF